The entry below gives a single TCR beta chain sequence along with its context. This clone came up once. Its binding antigen is unknown. No qualities accompany the bases; no much larger clone lies one base away. Per the germline V gene, MNHNS is the CDR1 and SASEGT is the CDR2. Spanning cysteine to phenylalanine, the CDR3 consists of 14 amino acids. Only the CDR3 DNA is retained, 42 bases long and in frame from the first base. The germline V and J ends show losses of 7 bases and 7 bases respectively, and no gene match explains 9 bases of the junction. This entry belongs to a study of T cell responses to AZD1222 COVID-19 vaccine (dated by TCRdb to the early 2020s). Context from the whole study: Because spike-specific TCR depth and breadth did not differ between the two schedules, AZD1222 recipients who got a second dose at roughly 4 weeks were pooled with those who got a second dose at roughly 12 weeks. Trial participants were enrolled by age into 18-55, 56-69 and 70-plus year subgroups, with around 140, 26 and 57 TCR-sequenced participants respectively. TCR sequencing covered fewer than 250 trial participants: approximately 200 given two doses of AZD1222 and 26 given two doses of MenACWY control vaccine.

Study-wide conclusions, independent of this receptor: The vaccine-associated CD4 TCRs covered the entire spike protein, and the dominant responses fell in regions 160-218 and 743-854. Participants were mostly white British and included more females than males, and it was suggested by the authors that clonal diversity may have been underestimated. The 56-69-year group was small, and its depth increase did not reach significance, likely because of low power. A significant rise in spike-specific TCR breadth and depth was observed after two AZD1222 doses relative to day 0 and relative to MenACWY recipients. Epitopes outside the regions mutated in the B.1.351 and B.1.1.7 variants were reportedly recognized by nearly half of the unique spike-specific TCRs. Conclusions about previously exposed vaccinees are limited because only six or seven AZD1222 recipients were SARS-CoV-2 seropositive at baseline. No day 14 peak-response samples were available, so repertoires were characterized only after the peak T cell response.

Reading the label with the study, this specimen's time point is: baseline before first vaccination. The vaccinee samples were drawn from two UK trials, COV001 and COV002, one of which was a single-blind randomized controlled phase 2/3 trial testing AZD1222 (ChAdOx1 nCoV-19) in healthy adults. For TCRbeta chain sequencing, PBMC samples were collected from trial participants at day 0 and at day 28 after the second dose. The CDR3 regions of human TCRbeta chains were subjected to immunosequencing. The published analysis was carried out like this. TCRs in the repertoires were compared against a reference library of SARS-CoV-2-specific TCRs that had been generated with the MIRA antigen-specificity platform. Breadth was defined as the fraction of unique TCRs that were SARS-CoV-2-associated. Depth was defined as the fraction of total T cells that were SARS-CoV-2-associated. Using the MIRA data, each spike-specific TCR was assigned both to the spike region to which the TCR was reactive and to a CD4 or CD8 class. Log10-transformed breadth and depth values were compared by one-way ANOVA with Sidak's multiple comparisons tests. TCRdb mirrors the immuneACCESS table, restricted to in-frame sequences. Some clones are absent from its copies; in checked studies, under half trace to an unresolved V gene, and the reason for the others is unknown. D and trimming come from the DNA, and the V and J calls and clone size come from that table. The sample table shows tens of thousands of clones, and about 90% are seen once. The top ten hold 7.5% to 9.5% of the sample.

The receptor comes from an adult in good health. This material consisted of peripheral blood, taken on day 0 of AZD1222 vaccination. This sequence uses TRBV6-1 and TRBJ2-1; 8 junctional bases match TRBD2. CDR3 protein: CASTPREGLNEQFF. The nucleotide sequence is TGTGCCAGCACCCCCCGGGAGGGCCTGAATGAGCAGTTCTTC.